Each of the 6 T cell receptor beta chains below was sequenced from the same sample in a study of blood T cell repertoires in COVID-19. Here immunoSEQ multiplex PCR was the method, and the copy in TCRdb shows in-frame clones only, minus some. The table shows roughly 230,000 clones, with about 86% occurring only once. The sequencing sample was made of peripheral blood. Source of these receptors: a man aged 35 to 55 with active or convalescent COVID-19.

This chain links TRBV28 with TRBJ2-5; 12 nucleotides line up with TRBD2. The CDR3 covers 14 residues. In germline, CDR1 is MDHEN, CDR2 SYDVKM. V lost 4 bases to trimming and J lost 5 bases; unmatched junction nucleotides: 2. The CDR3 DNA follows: TGTGCCAGCAGTTGGACTAGCGGGGTTGAGACCCAGTACTTC. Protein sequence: CASSWTSGVETQYF.

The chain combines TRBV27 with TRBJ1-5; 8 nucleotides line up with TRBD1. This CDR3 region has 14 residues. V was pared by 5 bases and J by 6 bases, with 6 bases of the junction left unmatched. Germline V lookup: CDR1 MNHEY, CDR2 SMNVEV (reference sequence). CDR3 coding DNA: TGTGCCAGCAGTCCAAGACAGGGGTTTCAGCCCCAGCATTTT. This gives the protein CASSPRQGFQPQHF.

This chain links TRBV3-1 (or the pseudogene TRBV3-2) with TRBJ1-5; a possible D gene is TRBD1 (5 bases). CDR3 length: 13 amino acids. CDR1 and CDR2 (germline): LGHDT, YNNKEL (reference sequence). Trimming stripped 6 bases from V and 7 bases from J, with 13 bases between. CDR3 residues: CASSRDGGQPQHF. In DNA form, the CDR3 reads TGTGCCAGCAGTCGAGACGGGGGGCAGCCCCAGCATTTT.

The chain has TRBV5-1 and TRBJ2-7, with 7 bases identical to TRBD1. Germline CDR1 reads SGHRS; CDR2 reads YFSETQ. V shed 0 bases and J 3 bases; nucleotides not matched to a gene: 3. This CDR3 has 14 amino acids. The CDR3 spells CASSLGGTDYEQYF. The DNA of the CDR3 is TGCGCCAGCAGCTTGGGAGGGACAGACTACGAGCAGTACTTC.

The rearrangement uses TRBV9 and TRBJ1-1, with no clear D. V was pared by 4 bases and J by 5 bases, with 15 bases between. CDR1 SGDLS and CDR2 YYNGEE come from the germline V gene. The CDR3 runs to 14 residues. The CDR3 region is CASSPSRGKTEAFF. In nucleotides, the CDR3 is TGTGCCAGCAGCCCTTCCCGGGGAAAAACTGAAGCTTTCTTT.

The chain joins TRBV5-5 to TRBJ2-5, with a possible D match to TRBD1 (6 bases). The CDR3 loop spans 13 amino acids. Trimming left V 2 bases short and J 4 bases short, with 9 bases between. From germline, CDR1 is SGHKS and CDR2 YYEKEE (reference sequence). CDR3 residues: CASSFQGIETQYF. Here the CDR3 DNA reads TGTGCCAGCAGCTTCCAGGGGATAGAGACCCAGTACTTC. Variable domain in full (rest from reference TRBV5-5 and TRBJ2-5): DAGVTQSPTHLIKTRGQQVTLRCSPISGHKSVSWYQQVLGQGPQFIFQYYEKEERGRGNFPDRFSARQFPNYSSELNVNALLLGDSALYLCASSFQGIETQYFGPGTRLLVL.